The rows below give T cell receptor beta chains drawn from one sample of a study of cytomegalovirus exposure and HLA in healthy donors. Some clones are missing from TCRdb's copy, which holds only in-frame ones; the method was immunoSEQ multiplex PCR. The sample includes approximately 170,000 clones, over 60% of them seen just once. Material for sequencing was PBMCs. These receptors were taken from a girl under 18 in good health and CMV-seronegative. The CDR3 runs from the conserved cysteine through the conserved F or W. D genes are given only for firm matches. Size is stated for part of the rows, as once, few or many counts, or as a class when the clone is expanded.

once	-	TRBV7-3	TRBJ2-2	TGTGCCAGCAGCCCACAGGGCCACACCGGGGAGCTGTTTTTT	CASSPQGHTGELFF
-	-	TRBV5-1	TRBJ2-1	TGCGCCAGCAGCTTGGGCTTCGGGACTCCCTCCGGTGAGCAGTTCTTC	CASSLGFGTPSGEQFF
-	-	TRBV25-1	TRBJ2-7	TGTGCCAGCAGTGCAGGATTGGCCTACGAGCAGTACTTC	CASSAGLAYEQYF
-	TRBD1	TRBV2	TRBJ1-1	TGTGCCAGCAGGGATAACAGGGGGGAAGCTTTCTTT	CASRDNRGEAFF
-	-	TRBV28	TRBJ1-2	TGTGCCACCCAGGTTTTGGTTGGCTACACCTTC	CATQVLVGYTF
-	-	TRBV5-1	TRBJ1-2	TGCGCCAGCAGTCTGACAGGAGCTAACTATGGCTACACCTTC	CASSLTGANYGYTF
once	TRBD1	TRBV27	TRBJ1-3	TGTGCCAGCAGTGTGGGACAGGGAAACACCATATATTTT	CASSVGQGNTIYF
-	TRBD2	TRBV27	TRBJ2-7	TGTGCCAGCAGTTCCGGACTAGCGGGATACGAGCAGTACTTC	CASSSGLAGYEQYF
once	TRBD1	TRBV5-1	TRBJ2-7	TGCGCCAGCAGCTTCAAACAGGGGCAAGCCTACGAGCAGTACTTC	CASSFKQGQAYEQYF
-	-	TRBV2	TRBJ1-5	TGTGCCAGCAGTGATCCTACAGGAGCAGACAATCAGCCCCAGCATTTT	CASSDPTGADNQPQHF
-	TRBD1	TRBV25-1	TRBJ1-1	TGTGCCAGCAGTGACAACAGGGGGAGAACCACTGAAGCTTTCTTT	CASSDNRGRTTEAFF
-	TRBD1	TRBV7-9	TRBJ2-7	TGTGCCAGCAGCTTATGGACAGGATACGAGCAGTACTTC	CASSLWTGYEQYF
-	TRBD2	TRBV4-1	TRBJ2-1	TGCGCCAGCAGCCAAGGGCCGGGGGGGGCGGATGAGCAGTTCTTC	CASSQGPGGADEQFF
-	TRBD1	TRBV5-6	TRBJ2-3	TGTGCCAGCAGCTTGATGGGACAGGGGGGATCAGATACGCAGTATTTT	CASSLMGQGGSDTQYF
-	-	TRBV19	TRBJ2-6	TGTGCCAGTAGTAATGGCAGGGACTCTTCTGGGGCCAACGTCCTGACTTTC	CASSNGRDSSGANVLTF
-	TRBD1	TRBV18	TRBJ1-6	TGTGCCAGCTCACCTGTCGGGACAGGGGGTCGGTTGACCCTCCACTTT	CASSPVGTGGRLTLHF
few	-	TRBV6-5	TRBJ1-1	TGTGCCAGCAGTAACCTCGACAGTGGGAACACTGAAGCTTTCTTT	CASSNLDSGNTEAFF
few	-	TRBV10-3	TRBJ2-3	TGTGCCATCAAGACAGAAGCGGATACGCAGTATTTT	CAIKTEADTQYF
-	-	TRBV5-4	TRBJ2-1	TGTGCCAGCAGAGGGAGAATGCTTCTGAGCTCCTACAATGAGCAGTTCTTC	CASRGRMLLSSYNEQFF
-	TRBD2	TRBV10-2	TRBJ2-7	TGCGCCAGCAGTGAGTACGAAGCGGGGGACTCCTACGAGCAGTACTTC	CASSEYEAGDSYEQYF
-	-	TRBV5-6	TRBJ2-1	TGTGCCAGCAGCTTGGCAGAAAAGACCTACAATGAGCAGTTCTTC	CASSLAEKTYNEQFF
once	-	TRBV5-4	TRBJ1-2	TGTGCCAGCAACCCCCCCGGACAGTTTTATGGCTACACCTTC	CASNPPGQFYGYTF
-	-	TRBV5-6	TRBJ1-3	TGTGCCAGCAGCGGCGCGGGGGCAGGTGGAAACACCATATATTTT	CASSGAGAGGNTIYF
-	TRBD1	TRBV9	TRBJ1-1	TGTGCCAGCAGCGTGGGACAGGGCTCGAACACTGAAGCTTTCTTT	CASSVGQGSNTEAFF
-	-	TRBV5-1	TRBJ1-2	TGCGCCAGCAGCTTGTCAAGAGATTCTAACTATGGCTACACCTTC	CASSLSRDSNYGYTF
few	TRBD1	TRBV10-3	TRBJ1-5	TGTGCCATCAGTGACTGGACAGGGGCCCAAGAGGGTCAGCCCCAGCATTTT	CAISDWTGAQEGQPQHF